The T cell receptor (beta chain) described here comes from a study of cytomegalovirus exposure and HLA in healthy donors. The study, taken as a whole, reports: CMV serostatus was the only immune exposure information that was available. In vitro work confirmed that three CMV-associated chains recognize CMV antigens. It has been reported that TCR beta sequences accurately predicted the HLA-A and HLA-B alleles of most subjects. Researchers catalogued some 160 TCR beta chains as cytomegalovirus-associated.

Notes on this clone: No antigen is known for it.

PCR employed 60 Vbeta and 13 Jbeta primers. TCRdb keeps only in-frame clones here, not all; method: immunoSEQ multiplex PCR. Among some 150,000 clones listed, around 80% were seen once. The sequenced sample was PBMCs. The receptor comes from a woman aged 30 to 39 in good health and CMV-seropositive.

The CDR3 DNA follows: TGTGCCAGCAGCTTATTGGTAATGAGTGAGCAGTTCTTC. Its protein is CASSLLVMSEQFF. The chain is built from TRBV7-8 and TRBJ2-1; no firm D call. Germline lookup yields CDR1 SGHVS and CDR2 FQNEAQ. V lost 2 bases, J lost 9 bases, and 11 bases lay in between. The CDR3 contains 13 residues.